The source of this T cell receptor beta chain is a study of spatial heterogeneity in lung cancer. Findings and limits, study-wide: Higher tumor mutation counts went along with higher counts of expanded intratumoral alpha and beta TCRs.

TCRdb fed the 5' RACE reads into MiXCR, producing one record per CDR3 protein. This table has about 7,200 distinct CDR3 sequences, approximately 11% appearing once. Sample time point: sample taken at primary tumor resection. The length of the CDR3 is 13 residues. V was shortened by 5 bases and J by 1 base, with 6 bases between the two germline ends. The germline V gene encodes CDR1 DFQATT and CDR2 SNEGSKA (reference sequence). Of note for this clonotype: Its matching antigen is unknown.

Sequencing was performed on lung tumor tissue, taken at surgery. V is TRBV20-1 and J is TRBJ1-6, with D unresolved. This receptor was taken from a female donor with early-stage non-small cell lung cancer. The CDR3 sequence: CSALSSYNSPLHF. The CDR3 nucleotides read TGCAGTGCTTTGTCGTCCTATAATTCACCCCTCCACTTT.